This T cell receptor beta chain was recovered during a study of tumor-infiltrating lymphocytes in oesophageal squamous cell carcinoma. The CDR3 consists of 14 residues. V shed 5 bases, J shed 3 bases, and the junction held 3 bases outside the gene matches. Germline V CDR1 and CDR2: SGHVS, FQNEAQ. In TCRdb, the PCR reads were re-called with MiXCR into one record per CDR3 protein. This table has 18,000 or so distinct CDR3 sequences, roughly two fifths appearing once. This chain links TRBV7-8 with TRBJ2-5, with 10 bases identical to TRBD1. This clonotype originated in a male donor with esophageal squamous cell carcinoma. Sequenced sample: esophageal tumor tissue. The CDR3 is CASSPDRGEETQYF. DNA of the CDR3: TGTGCCAGCAGCCCGGACAGGGGGGAAGAGACCCAGTACTTC.